The 24 T cell receptor beta chains in this list originate from one sample, sequenced in a study of blood T cell repertoires in COVID-19. Clones were read by immunoSEQ multiplex PCR, and TCRdb kept only the in-frame ones, dropping some. The sample holds 100,000 or so clones, around 81% seen once. Sequencing input: peripheral blood. These receptors were taken from a man in his 60s with acute or convalescent COVID-19.

V and J are TRBV27 and TRBJ1-5; D is ambiguous. The CDR3 runs to 14 residues. V lost 6 bases to trimming and J lost 0 bases, with 9 bases between them. Germline V CDR1 and CDR2: MNHEY, SMNVEV (reference sequence). In DNA, the CDR3 is TGTGCCAGCAGAGCCGTATATAGCAATCAGCCCCAGCATTTT. Protein sequence: CASRAVYSNQPQHF.

The chain has TRBV27 and TRBJ2-3; 7 positions agree with TRBD1. The CDR3 consists of 14 residues. J was trimmed by 0 bases and V by 8 bases; bases with no gene match: 5. The germline V gene has CDR1 MNHEY and CDR2 SMNVEV (reference sequence). CDR3 coding DNA: TGTGCCAGCTCCCGGGACAGAAGCACAGATACGCAGTATTTT. Translating it yields CASSRDRSTDTQYF.

The chain joins TRBV18 to TRBJ2-5, with D perhaps matching TRBD2 (6 bases). Trimming removed 0 bases from V and 3 bases from J, with 8 bases in between. The CDR3 contains 14 residues. Germline CDR1 is KGHSH and CDR2 is LQKENI. This CDR3 reads CASSPPGGKETQYF. As DNA, the CDR3 is TGTGCCAGCTCACCACCGGGGGGAAAAGAGACCCAGTACTTC.

This chain connects TRBV2 to TRBJ2-5; TRBD2 might be the D (6 bases). Germline-derived CDR1 and CDR2 are SNHLY and FYNNEI. The V gene lost 4 bases and the J gene lost 5 bases, with 14 bases spanning the gap. The CDR3 contains 14 residues. The CDR3 DNA is TGTGCCAGCAGTGGAGGGCTGGAGGGGGAGACCCAGTACTTC. Residues: CASSGGLEGETQYF.

The CDR3 nucleotides read TGTGCCGTCATTATGGGCGCTGAAGCTTTCTTT. Residues: CAVIMGAEAFF. The V gene is TRBV21-1, the J gene TRBJ1-1; TRBD1 was called by the table and not checked on the DNA. TRBV21-1 is described as a pseudogene. This CDR3 comprises 11 residues.

This clone was detected a few times. The chain has TRBV12-3 or TRBV12-4 and TRBJ1-1; no definite D call. Trimming took off 6 bases at V and 1 base at J, with 9 bases between the two ends. The CDR3 runs to 13 residues. DNA of the CDR3: TGTGCCAGCAGGTATACACCGAACACTGAAGCTTTCTTT. Translated, it gives CASRYTPNTEAFF.

This chain links TRBV9 with TRBJ2-1, with D perhaps matching TRBD2 (5 bases). CDR3 length: 15 amino acids. CDR1 and CDR2 (germline): SGDLS, YYNGEE. Deletions cut 1 base from V and 5 bases from J, with 13 bases between. The CDR3 loop is CASSVRIGVNNEQFF. The CDR3 region has the DNA TGTGCCAGCAGCGTAAGGATCGGGGTAAACAATGAGCAGTTCTTC.

V usage is TRBV2 and J usage is TRBJ2-4; TRBD1 matches 7 bases. The CDR3 totals 18 residues. Losses at the gene ends were 6 bases for V and 3 bases for J; bases not matched to a gene: 17. Germline CDR1 SNHLY, CDR2 FYNNEI. CDR3 loop: CASSYSSTGTIGKNIQYF. DNA for the CDR3: TGTGCCAGCAGCTATTCCTCGACAGGGACCATTGGCAAAAACATTCAGTACTTC.

The chain joins TRBV30 to TRBJ2-5; D unclear. There are 13 residues in the CDR3. Germline CDR1 is GTSNPN and CDR2 is SVGIG (reference sequence). Trimming stripped 2 bases from V and 2 bases from J, with 9 bases between. The CDR3 reads CAWSYMVQETQYF. The CDR3 DNA follows: TGTGCCTGGAGTTACATGGTTCAAGAGACCCAGTACTTC.

The chain has TRBV29-1 and TRBJ2-2, with D unresolved. Germline V CDR1 and CDR2: SQVTM, ANQGSEA. The CDR3 is made up of 14 amino acids. Trimming removed 6 bases at V and 5 bases at J, with 16 bases between. CDR3 residues: CSVGANAGTGELFF. The CDR3 region has the DNA TGCAGCGTCGGAGCTAACGCCGGGACCGGGGAGCTGTTTTTT.

This chain links TRBV5-6 with TRBJ2-2; 12 nucleotides agree with TRBD2. The V gene's germline CDR1 is SGHDT and CDR2 YYEEEE. Trimming removed 0 bases from V and 5 bases from J; junction bases left unmatched: 2. The length of the CDR3 is 16 residues. The DNA of the CDR3 is TGTGCCAGCAGCTTGGCACTAGCGGGAGGAACCGGGGAGCTGTTTTTT. It yields the protein CASSLALAGGTGELFF. Drawing the rest from reference TRBV5-6 and TRBJ2-2, the complete variable domain is DAGVTQSPTHLIKTRGQQVTLRCSPKSGHDTVSWYQQALGQGPQFIFQYYEEEERQRGNFPDRFSGHQFPNYSSELNVNALLLGDSALYLCASSLALAGGTGELFFGEGSRLTVL.

The gene calls are TRBV2 and TRBJ2-5; tentative D call: TRBD1 (6 bases). The CDR3 sequence is 13 residues long. Looked up from germline, CDR1 is SNHLY and CDR2 is FYNNEI. Trimming left V 4 bases short and J 2 bases short, with 8 bases between. The CDR3 loop is CASSGQGQETQYF. The DNA of the CDR3 is TGTGCCAGCAGTGGGCAGGGGCAAGAGACCCAGTACTTC.

V and J are TRBV4-3 and TRBJ1-6; 7 bases map to TRBD1. The ends lost 1 base at V and 7 bases at J; junction bases unmatched: 4. Germline V gives CDR1 LGHNA, CDR2 YSLEER. The length of the CDR3 is 15 residues. The CDR3 coding sequence is TGCGCCAGCAGCCAAGCAGAGGGGGCGAATTCACCCCTCCACTTT. Residues: CASSQAEGANSPLHF.

The chain joins TRBV5-1 to TRBJ2-5; unclear D gene. CDR3 length: 15 residues. V lost 2 bases and J 0 bases, leaving 11 bases between the germline ends. Looked up from germline, CDR1 is SGHRS and CDR2 is YFSETQ. The CDR3 bases are TGCGCCAGCAGCTTCTTTAACACGTACCAAGAGACCCAGTACTTC. Residues: CASSFFNTYQETQYF.

J is TRBJ2-1 and V is TRBV10-3; D remains ambiguous. There are 13 residues in the CDR3. Trimming stripped 10 bases from V and 3 bases from J, with 13 bases between. CDR1 and CDR2 (germline): ENHRY, SYGVKD. In nucleotides, the CDR3 is TGTGCCACCGACGGCACGGGCTACAATGAGCAGTTCTTC. Translating gives CATDGTGYNEQFF.

The chain uses TRBV24-1 and TRBJ2-1; the D gene is possibly TRBD2 (5 bases). Trimming removed 0 bases from V and 7 bases from J, with 15 bases in between. CDR1 KGHDR and CDR2 SFDVKD come from the germline V gene. The CDR3 consists of 16 residues. DNA for the CDR3: TGTGCCACCAGTGATTTGCAACTGTCTAGCATAAATGAGCAGTTCTTC. Its translation is CATSDLQLSSINEQFF.

V is TRBV7-9 and J is TRBJ1-2, with D possibly TRBD1 on 5 matching bases. Looked up from germline, CDR1 is SEHNR and CDR2 is FQNEAQ (reference sequence). The CDR3 sequence is 14 residues long. Trimming stripped 3 bases from V and 1 base from J, with 9 bases between. CDR3 in DNA: TGTGCCAGCAGCTTGGTGCAGGGTAACTATGGCTACACCTTC. As protein: CASSLVQGNYGYTF.

The rearrangement uses TRBV25-1 and TRBJ1-2, with D perhaps matching TRBD1 (6 bases). The ends were cut back, 6 bases at V and 10 bases at J, with 15 bases in the middle. This CDR3 spans 12 amino acids. Germline-derived CDR1 and CDR2 are MGHDK and SYGVNS. CDR3 in DNA: TGTGCCAGCAGGATAGGACAGTCCGTCTACACCTTC. It encodes CASRIGQSVYTF.

This clone was detected only once. The V and J genes are TRBV11-3 and TRBJ2-5; 8 bases align to TRBD2. Germline CDR1 reads SGHNT; CDR2 reads YENEEA. This CDR3 region has 14 residues. With V trimmed by 4 bases and J by 5 bases, 6 bases remained unmatched. The CDR3 DNA is TGTGCCAGCAGCTCCCCCGGGAGGGGGGAGACCCAGTACTTC. It translates to CASSSPGRGETQYF.

The chain uses TRBV7-6 and TRBJ2-7, with 9 positions matching TRBD1. V dropped 4 bases and J dropped 2; count of bases not matched to a gene: 6. Germline V gene lookup returns CDR1 SGHVS and CDR2 FNYEAQ. The CDR3 covers 15 residues. As DNA, the CDR3 is TGTGCCAGCAGCTCGATCCGGGACAGGGCCTACGAGCAGTACTTC. Protein sequence: CASSSIRDRAYEQYF.

The chain carries TRBV9 and TRBJ1-3; 9 bases are shared with TRBD1. J lost 2 bases, V lost 3 bases, and 9 bases had no gene match. From germline, CDR1 is SGDLS and CDR2 YYNGEE. This CDR3 contains 17 residues. The CDR3 DNA reads as TGTGCCAGCAGCGACTCGAAAAACAGGGGGCCTGGAAACACCATATATTTT. Amino acid sequence: CASSDSKNRGPGNTIYF.

V is TRBV6-5 and J is TRBJ1-2; the D gene is possibly TRBD1 (5 bases). Germline-derived CDR1 and CDR2 are MNHEY and SVGAGI. Trimming shortened V by 6 bases and J by 7 bases, and 12 bases separated the two germline ends. The length of the CDR3 is 12 residues. CDR3 in DNA: TGTGCCAGCAGCAGAACAGGTACTGGCTACACCTTC. It is translated as CASSRTGTGYTF.

This chain links TRBV5-1 with TRBJ2-2; perhaps TRBD2 as D (6 bases). The germline CDR1 and CDR2 sequences are SGHRS and YFSETQ. This CDR3 region has 15 residues. The germline V and J ends were trimmed by 7 bases and 1 base, with 14 bases remaining between them. In DNA form, the CDR3 reads TGCGCCAGCTCTCAACGAGCGGGGAACACCGGGGAGCTGTTTTTT. Amino acids: CASSQRAGNTGELFF.

The chain employs TRBV11-3 and TRBJ1-3, with D tentatively TRBD1 (6 bases). The V gene lost 3 bases and the J gene lost 4 bases, with 10 bases spanning the gap. Germline CDR1 SGHNT, CDR2 YENEEA. The CDR3 has 14 amino acids. In DNA, the CDR3 is TGTGCCAGCAGCTTTGGGACACAAGGAAACACCATATATTTT. Translating gives CASSFGTQGNTIYF.